The entry that follows covers one TCR beta chain sequence. No antigen is known for it. Per-nucleotide qualities are absent, and no much larger clonotype sits a single base away. The data derive from a study of cytomegalovirus exposure and HLA in healthy donors (dated by TCRdb to about 2017). Regarding the research as a whole: According to a later analysis, the roughly 120 validation repertoires were produced on the same platform as the 700 or so repertoires of the first cohort. A separate validation cohort of roughly 120 different subjects was used in addition to the roughly 700-subject first cohort. The study aimed to test whether signatures of past pathogen exposure could be identified by cataloging public T cell receptors. To predict cytomegalovirus infection status, the study combined high-throughput TCR immunosequencing, statistical association of individual TCRs with disease status, and machine learning. General findings and caveats noted by the study authors: Across donors, most TCR sequences were observed very rarely, whereas some public TCRs were present in many individuals. All 130 or so repertoires were used to score co-occurrence in the validation cohort in a later analysis, because that analysis had no HLA typing for the cohort. It was suggested by the authors that the approach could potentially be generalized to other disease states and immunological phenotypes. In vitro tests confirmed that three of the cytomegalovirus-associated TCR beta chains recognize cytomegalovirus antigens. A total of around 150 TCR beta chains were listed by the study as associated with cytomegalovirus. The classifier was reported to diagnose cytomegalovirus status with high specificity and sensitivity in both the original cohort and the validation cohort. In a later analysis, TCRs clustered in the first cohort were found to also tend to co-occur in the 100 to 150 validation repertoires, with 85% to 95% of cluster scores above 0.

V loses 7 bases of germline sequence and J loses 6 bases, and the interval between the two ends is 15 bases. The CDR3 goes from the cysteine to the phenylalanine over 14 residues. Only CDR3 DNA is held: 42 bases, read in frame from base 1. For CDR1 and CDR2, the germline V gene lists MNHEY and SVGAGI. Donors formed part of the validation cohort, which comprised approximately 130 subjects and was distinct from the first cohort of 550 to 850 subjects. Library preparation was by the immunoSEQ multiplex PCR assay. Per the source publication's procedure: To diagnose cytomegalovirus status from the catalog of TCR beta chain sequences, a statistical classification framework was built. Imported from immuneACCESS, the table was reduced by TCRdb to in-frame sequences with V and J called. These copies leave out some clones; in studies compared against another copy, an unresolved V gene accounts for under half, and the cause of the remainder is not known. V, J and clone size derive from that table, while D and trimming were established from the DNA sequence. This sample has more than 300,000 clones in its table, and roughly 88% of those were observed once. The ten most abundant clones make up under 0.85% of the sample.

The source material was PBMCs. This receptor was obtained from a woman aged 18-30 years in good health and CMV-seronegative. The V gene is TRBV6-5 and the J gene is TRBJ2-2; the D gene cannot be resolved reliably. The DNA sequence is TGTGCCAGCACCCCCGGGTTGAGCCCCGGGGAGCTGTTTTTT. It encodes CASTPGLSPGELFF.